The 9 T cell receptor beta chains below were found in one sample sequenced in a study of T cells in Graves' hyperthyroidism and ophthalmopathy. It was RNA transcripts that yielded the amplified TCR beta CDR3 regions. In the first-round RT-PCR of the TCR CDR3, the HTBI primer set was used. Using its own MiXCR run on the multiplex PCR reads, TCRdb lists one record per CDR3 protein. The table has 500,000 to 750,000 distinct CDR3 sequences, around 42% seen once. The specimen sequenced was peripheral blood or thyroid tissue (not recorded which). Receptors originate from a woman between 18 and 30 years old with Graves' hyperthyroidism.

To note about this clonotype: The missing conserved phenylalanine or tryptophan at the end of this CDR3 makes a read error likely. The DNA is omitted, as the CDR3 cannot be located on it reliably, and the CDR3 follows TCRdb's listing. The chain is built from TRBV5-8 and TRBJ2-5. With termini counted, the CDR3 has 8 amino acids. CDR1 is SGHTS and CDR2 is YDEGEE in the germline V gene. CDR3 protein: CASSLVVS.

As to this clonotype: This may come from a read error, since a much larger clone is one base off. This chain joins TRBV19 and TRBJ2-7, with 9 nucleotides matching TRBD1. This CDR3 region has 13 residues. Germline CDR1 and CDR2: LNHDA and SQIVND (reference sequence). J was trimmed by 9 bases and V by 5 bases; bases with no gene match: 8. The DNA of the CDR3 is TGTGCCAGTAGTCTCGGACAGGACAGGGGGCAGTACTTC. Protein sequence: CASSLGQDRGQYF.

This clonotype was counted at least ten times. CDR3 sequence reads: CASSPEVGDANTGELFF. The CDR3 DNA follows: TGTGCCAGCAGCCCGGAGGTCGGTGACGCGAACACCGGGGAGCTGTTTTTT. The rearrangement uses TRBV7-9 and TRBJ2-2; possible D gene TRBD2, 5 bases. Germline loops: CDR1 SEHNR, CDR2 FQNEAQ (reference sequence). Trimming pared 5 bases from V and 0 bases from J, leaving 16 bases between. There are 17 residues in the CDR3.

This clonotype was seen many times. The chain joins TRBV5-1 to TRBJ2-7; 7 bases match TRBD2. This CDR3 region has 16 residues. Germline V lookup: CDR1 SGHRS, CDR2 YFSETQ. With V trimmed by 1 base and J by 4 bases, 11 bases remained unmatched. CDR3 coding DNA: TGCGCCAGCAGCTTGTATCCGGCGGGAGATAGGTACGAGCAGTACTTC. Protein sequence: CASSLYPAGDRYEQYF.

This clonotype was detected many times. This chain joins TRBV9 and TRBJ1-1; D is ambiguous. From germline, CDR1 is SGDLS and CDR2 YYNGEE. The CDR3 runs 14 residues. Deletions cut 0 bases from V and 6 bases from J, with 12 bases between. This chain's CDR3 is CASSVAAAPSEAFF. CDR3 coding DNA: TGTGCCAGCAGCGTAGCGGCAGCTCCATCTGAAGCTTTCTTT.

For this clonotype: The junction differs from germline at one of its ends, possibly a read error. The rearrangement uses TRBV5-4 and TRBJ2-7, with TRBD2 identical over 7 bases. This CDR3 spans 15 amino acids. Germline V gene sequence: CDR1 SGHNT, CDR2 YYREEE (reference sequence). The CDR3 DNA sequence: TGTGCCGGCAGCTTGGGTCCAGCGGGACCCTACGAGCAGTACTTC. This sequence encodes CAGSLGPAGPYEQYF.

With respect to this clonotype: One end of the junction varies from germline; a read error may be responsible. J is TRBJ2-7 and V is TRBV11-3; TRBD2 matches at 12 bases. There are 19 residues in the CDR3. Germline loops: CDR1 SGHNT, CDR2 YENEEA. The CDR3 coding sequence is TGTGCCAGCAGCTTAGGCAGGGGACTAGCGGGTCTCCGCGAGGACGAGCAGTGCTTC. It is translated as CASSLGRGLAGLREDEQCF.

The chain joins TRBV7-3 to TRBJ1-5; D is possibly TRBD1 (5 bases). The CDR3 contains 15 residues. Trimming cost V 4 bases and J 1 base, with 11 bases left between them. Germline V gene lookup returns CDR1 SGHTA and CDR2 FQGTGA. CDR3 residues: CASSSRGLSNQPQHF. The DNA of the CDR3 is TGTGCCAGCAGCTCCCGGGGACTGAGCAATCAGCCCCAGCATTTT. Using reference TRBV7-3 and TRBJ1-5 for the parts outside the CDR3, the full variable domain is GAGVSQTPSNKVTEKGKYVELRCDPISGHTALYWYRQSLGQGPEFLIYFQGTGAADDSGLPNDRFFAVRPEGSVSTLKIQRTERGDSAVYLCASSSRGLSNQPQHFGDGTRLSIL.

This clonotype appeared many times. This chain connects TRBV7-9 to TRBJ1-3, with D hard to call. The V gene's germline CDR1 is SEHNR and CDR2 FQNEAQ (reference sequence). The CDR3 runs 15 residues. Trimming removed 1 base at V and 0 bases at J, with 7 bases between. This chain's CDR3 is CASSLVRRSGNTIYF. CDR3 DNA sequence: TGTGCCAGCAGCTTAGTACGCCGCTCTGGAAACACCATATATTTT.